What follows describes a single TCR beta chain. This entry comes from a study of blood T cell repertoires in COVID-19. The wider study: Researchers got acute and convalescent COVID-19 samples from the United States, Italy and Spain. PBMCs, B-cell-depleted T cells, or T cells were the source of the cDNA or gDNA that made up the material.

In the authors' methods: Quantification of nucleated cells was approximated via reference gene primer amplification. The method was immunoSEQ multiplex PCR; TCRdb's version includes in-frame clones alone and lacks a portion of them. V and J calls plus clone size are reproduced from that table; the DNA served to infer D and trimming. The sample contains some 97,000 clones, roughly 90% of which appear only once. This receptor was identified in a man between 60 and 75 years old with acute or convalescent COVID-19. Sequencing was done on a sample of peripheral blood.

CDR3 sequence reads: CASSPAGTSGTKNIQYF. The CDR3 DNA reads as TGTGCCAGCAGCCCGGCCGGGACTAGCGGGACCAAAAACATTCAGTACTTC. The rearrangement links TRBV5-4 to TRBJ2-4; 13 bases match TRBD2. The trim removed 4 bases at V and 2 bases at J, leaving 6 bases unmatched. This CDR3 contains 17 residues. CDR1 and CDR2 from the germline V gene are SGHNT and YYREEE (reference sequence).